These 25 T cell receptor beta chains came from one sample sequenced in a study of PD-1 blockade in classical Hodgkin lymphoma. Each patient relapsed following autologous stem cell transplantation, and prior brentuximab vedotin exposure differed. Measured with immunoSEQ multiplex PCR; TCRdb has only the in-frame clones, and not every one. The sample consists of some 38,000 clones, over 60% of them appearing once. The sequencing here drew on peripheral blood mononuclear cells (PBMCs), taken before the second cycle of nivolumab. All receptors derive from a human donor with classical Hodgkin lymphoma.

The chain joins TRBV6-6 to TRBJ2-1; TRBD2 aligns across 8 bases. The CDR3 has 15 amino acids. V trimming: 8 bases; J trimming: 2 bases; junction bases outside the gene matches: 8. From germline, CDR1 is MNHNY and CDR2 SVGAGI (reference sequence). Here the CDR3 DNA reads TGTGCCAGCCGCCCCGGGGGGGCGGCCTACAATGAGCAGTTCTTC. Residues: CASRPGGAAYNEQFF.

The DNA of the CDR3 is TGTGCCAGCAGCGTAGGGGGAGGGCGGGAGACCCAGTACTTC. Amino acid sequence: CASSVGGGRETQYF. The J gene is TRBJ2-5, the V gene TRBV9, with 7 bases lining up with TRBD2. CDR1 SGDLS and CDR2 YYNGEE come from the germline V gene. The CDR3 is 14 amino acids. V was pared by 0 bases and J by 5 bases, with 4 bases of the junction left unmatched.

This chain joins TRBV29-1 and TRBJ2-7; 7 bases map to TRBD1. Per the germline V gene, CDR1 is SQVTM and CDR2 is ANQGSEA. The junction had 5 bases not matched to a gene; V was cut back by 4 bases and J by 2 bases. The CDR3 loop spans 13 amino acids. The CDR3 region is CSVVTDRAYEQYF. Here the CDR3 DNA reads TGCAGCGTTGTCACCGACAGGGCCTACGAGCAGTACTTC.

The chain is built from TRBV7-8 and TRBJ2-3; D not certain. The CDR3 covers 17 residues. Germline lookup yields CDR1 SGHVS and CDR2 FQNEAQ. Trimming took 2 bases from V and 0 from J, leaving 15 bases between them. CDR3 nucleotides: TGTGCCAGCAGCTTATCGCCCTTAGGGCCGAGCACAGATACGCAGTATTTT. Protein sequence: CASSLSPLGPSTDTQYF.

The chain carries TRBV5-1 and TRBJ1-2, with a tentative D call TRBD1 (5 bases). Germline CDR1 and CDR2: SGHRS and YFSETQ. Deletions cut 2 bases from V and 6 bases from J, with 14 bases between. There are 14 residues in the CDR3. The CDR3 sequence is CASSFGVGPDGYTF. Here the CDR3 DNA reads TGCGCCAGCAGCTTCGGGGTGGGGCCGGATGGCTACACCTTC.

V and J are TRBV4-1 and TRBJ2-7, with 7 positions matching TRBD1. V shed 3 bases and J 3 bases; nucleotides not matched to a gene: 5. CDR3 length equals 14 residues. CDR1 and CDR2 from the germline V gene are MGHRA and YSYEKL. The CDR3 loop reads CASSHTDRDYEQYF. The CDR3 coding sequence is TGCGCCAGCAGCCATACCGACAGGGACTACGAGCAGTACTTC.

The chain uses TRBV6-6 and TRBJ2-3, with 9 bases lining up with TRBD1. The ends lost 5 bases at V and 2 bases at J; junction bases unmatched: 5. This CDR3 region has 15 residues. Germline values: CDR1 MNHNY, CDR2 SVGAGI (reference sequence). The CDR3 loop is CASSQGQGITDTQYF. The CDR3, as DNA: TGTGCCAGCAGTCAGGGACAGGGCATCACAGATACGCAGTATTTT.

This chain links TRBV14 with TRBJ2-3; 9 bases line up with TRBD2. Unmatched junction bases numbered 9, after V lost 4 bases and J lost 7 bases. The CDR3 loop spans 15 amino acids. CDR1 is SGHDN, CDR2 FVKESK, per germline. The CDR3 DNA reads TGTGCCAGCAGCCTGGGGACTAGCAGGGGATATACGCAGTATTTT. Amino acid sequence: CASSLGTSRGYTQYF.

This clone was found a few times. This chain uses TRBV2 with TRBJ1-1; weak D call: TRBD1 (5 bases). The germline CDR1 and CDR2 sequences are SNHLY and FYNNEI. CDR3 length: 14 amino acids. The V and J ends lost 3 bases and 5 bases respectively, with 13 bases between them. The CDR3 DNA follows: TGTGCCAGCAGTGATGCTGTTCGGGGGACTGAAGCTTTCTTT. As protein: CASSDAVRGTEAFF.

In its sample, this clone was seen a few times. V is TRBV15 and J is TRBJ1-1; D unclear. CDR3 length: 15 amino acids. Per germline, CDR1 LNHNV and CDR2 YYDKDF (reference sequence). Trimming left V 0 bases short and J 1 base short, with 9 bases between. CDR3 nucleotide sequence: TGTGCCACCAGCAGAGAGGGAGCTTCGAACACTGAAGCTTTCTTT. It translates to CATSREGASNTEAFF.

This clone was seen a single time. CDR3 DNA: TGTGCCAGCAGTGAAGAGTGGGGGCAGCCCCAGCATTTT. Translating gives CASSEEWGQPQHF. The genes are TRBV6-1 and TRBJ1-5, with D perhaps TRBD1 (5 bases). The CDR3 consists of 13 residues. CDR1 and CDR2 (germline): MNHNS, SASEGT. V lost 1 base, J lost 7 bases, and 8 bases lay in between.

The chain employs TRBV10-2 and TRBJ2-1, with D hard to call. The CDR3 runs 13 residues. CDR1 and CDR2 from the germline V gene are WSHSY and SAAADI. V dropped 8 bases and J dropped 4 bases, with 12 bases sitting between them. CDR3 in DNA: TGCGCCAGCTGCGAGACGCATTACAATGAGCAGTTCTTC. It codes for CASCETHYNEQFF.

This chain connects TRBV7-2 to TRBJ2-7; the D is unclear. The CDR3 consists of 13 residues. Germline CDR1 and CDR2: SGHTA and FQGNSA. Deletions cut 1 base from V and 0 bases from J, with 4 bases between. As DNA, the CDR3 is TGTGCCAGCAGCTTAGTTAGCTCCTACGAGCAGTACTTC. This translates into CASSLVSSYEQYF.

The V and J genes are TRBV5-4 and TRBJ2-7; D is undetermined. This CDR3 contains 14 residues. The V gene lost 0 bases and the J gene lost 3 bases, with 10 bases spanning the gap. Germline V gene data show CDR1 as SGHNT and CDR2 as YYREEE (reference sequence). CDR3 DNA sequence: TGTGCCAGCAGCTTGGCCACTGACAACTACGAGCAGTACTTC. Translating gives CASSLATDNYEQYF.

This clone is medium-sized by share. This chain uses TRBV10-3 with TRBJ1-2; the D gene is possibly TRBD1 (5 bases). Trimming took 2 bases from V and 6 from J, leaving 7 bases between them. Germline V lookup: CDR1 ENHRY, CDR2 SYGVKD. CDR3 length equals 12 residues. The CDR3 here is CAISEGGDGYTF. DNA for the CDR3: TGTGCCATCAGTGAGGGAGGGGATGGCTACACCTTC.

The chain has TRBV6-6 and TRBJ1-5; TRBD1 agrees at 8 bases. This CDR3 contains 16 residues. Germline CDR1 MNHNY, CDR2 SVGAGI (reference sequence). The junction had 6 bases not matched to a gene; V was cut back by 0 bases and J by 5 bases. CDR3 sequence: CASSYSGNRGDQPQHF. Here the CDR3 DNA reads TGTGCCAGCAGTTACTCTGGGAACAGGGGGGATCAGCCCCAGCATTTT.

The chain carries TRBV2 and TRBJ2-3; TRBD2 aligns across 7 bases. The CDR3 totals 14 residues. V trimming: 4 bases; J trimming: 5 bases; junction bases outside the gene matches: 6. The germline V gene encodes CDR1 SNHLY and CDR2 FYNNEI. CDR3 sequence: CASSVGTMGDTQYF. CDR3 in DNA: TGTGCCAGCAGTGTCGGGACTATGGGAGATACGCAGTATTTT.

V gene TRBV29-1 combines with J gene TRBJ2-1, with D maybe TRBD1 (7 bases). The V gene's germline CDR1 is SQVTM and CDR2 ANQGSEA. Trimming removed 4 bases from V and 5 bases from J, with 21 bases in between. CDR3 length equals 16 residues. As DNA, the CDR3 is TGCAGCGTTGCAGGGGGGCAGGGGAAATGGGACAATGAGCAGTTCTTC. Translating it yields CSVAGGQGKWDNEQFF.

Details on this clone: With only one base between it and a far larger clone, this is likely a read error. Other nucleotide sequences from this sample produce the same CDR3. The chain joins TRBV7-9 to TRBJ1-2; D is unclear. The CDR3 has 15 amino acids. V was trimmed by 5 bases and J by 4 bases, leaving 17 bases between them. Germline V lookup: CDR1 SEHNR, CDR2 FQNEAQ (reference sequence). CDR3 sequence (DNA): TGTGCCAGCAGCCAAGGGTATGGGCACCCCTATGGCTACACCTTC. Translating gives CASSQGYGHPYGYTF.

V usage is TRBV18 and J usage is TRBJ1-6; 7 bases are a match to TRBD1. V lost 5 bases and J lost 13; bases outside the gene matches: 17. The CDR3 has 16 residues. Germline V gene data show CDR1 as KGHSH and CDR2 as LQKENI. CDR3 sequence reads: CASSEPGQWSSGPLHF. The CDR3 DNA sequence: TGTGCCAGCTCAGAACCGGGACAGTGGAGTTCGGGTCCCCTCCACTTT.

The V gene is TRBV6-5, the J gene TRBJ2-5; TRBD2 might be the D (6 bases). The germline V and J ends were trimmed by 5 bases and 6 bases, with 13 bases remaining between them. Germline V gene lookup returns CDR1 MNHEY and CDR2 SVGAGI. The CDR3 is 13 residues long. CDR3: CASSPEGFQTQYF. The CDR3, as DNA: TGTGCCAGCAGTCCGGAGGGCTTTCAGACCCAGTACTTC.

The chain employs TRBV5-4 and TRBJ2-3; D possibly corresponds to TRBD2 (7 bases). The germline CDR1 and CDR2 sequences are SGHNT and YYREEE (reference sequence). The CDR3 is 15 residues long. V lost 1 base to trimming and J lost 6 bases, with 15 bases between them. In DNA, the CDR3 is TGTGCCAGCAGCTTGTACCGGGGGGCCGGGGATACGCAGTATTTT. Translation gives CASSLYRGAGDTQYF.

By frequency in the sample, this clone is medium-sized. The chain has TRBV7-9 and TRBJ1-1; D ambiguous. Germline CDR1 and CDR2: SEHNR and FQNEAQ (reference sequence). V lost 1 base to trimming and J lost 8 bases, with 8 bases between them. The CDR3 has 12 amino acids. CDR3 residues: CASSLVSVEAFF. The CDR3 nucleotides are TGTGCCAGCAGCTTAGTTTCAGTCGAAGCTTTCTTT.

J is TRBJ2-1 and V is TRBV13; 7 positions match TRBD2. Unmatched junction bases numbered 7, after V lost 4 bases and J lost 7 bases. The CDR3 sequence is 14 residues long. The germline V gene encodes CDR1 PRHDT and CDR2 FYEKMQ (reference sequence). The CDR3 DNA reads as TGTGCCAGCAGCTCGAAGAGGACTAGTAATGAGCAGTTCTTC. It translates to CASSSKRTSNEQFF.

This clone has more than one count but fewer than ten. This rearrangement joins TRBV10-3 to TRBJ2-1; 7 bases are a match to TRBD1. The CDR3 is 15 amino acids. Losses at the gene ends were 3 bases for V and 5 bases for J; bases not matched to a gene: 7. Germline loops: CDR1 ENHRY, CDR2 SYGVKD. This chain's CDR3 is CAISETGTEDNEQFF. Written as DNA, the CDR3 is TGTGCCATCAGTGAAACCGGGACAGAGGACAATGAGCAGTTCTTC.